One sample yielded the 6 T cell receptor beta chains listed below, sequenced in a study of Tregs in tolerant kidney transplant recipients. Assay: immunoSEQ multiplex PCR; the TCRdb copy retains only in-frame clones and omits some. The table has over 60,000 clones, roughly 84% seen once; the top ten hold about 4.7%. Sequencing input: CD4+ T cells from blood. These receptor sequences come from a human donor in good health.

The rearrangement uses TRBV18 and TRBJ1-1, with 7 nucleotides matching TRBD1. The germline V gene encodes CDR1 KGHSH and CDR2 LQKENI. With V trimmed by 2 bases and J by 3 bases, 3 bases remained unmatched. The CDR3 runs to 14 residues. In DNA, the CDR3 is TGTGCCAGCTCACCAAGCAGGGGGGACACTGAAGCTTTCTTT. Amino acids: CASSPSRGDTEAFF.

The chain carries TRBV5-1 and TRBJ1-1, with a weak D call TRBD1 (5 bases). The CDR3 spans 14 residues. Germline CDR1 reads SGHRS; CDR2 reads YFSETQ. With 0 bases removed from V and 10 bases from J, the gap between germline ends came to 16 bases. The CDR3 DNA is TGCGCCAGCAGCTTGGAAGGGGTCACTCTTCGAGCTTTCTTT. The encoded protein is CASSLEGVTLRAFF.

The CDR3 sequence is CASTWGGGTEAFF. CDR3 DNA: TGCGCCAGCACCTGGGGGGGAGGGACTGAAGCTTTCTTT. The chain is built from TRBV4-1 and TRBJ1-1, with D possibly matching TRBD1 (5 bases). The germline gives CDR1 MGHRA, CDR2 YSYEKL. The CDR3 consists of 13 residues. Trimming shortened V by 7 bases and J by 5 bases, and 14 bases separated the two germline ends.

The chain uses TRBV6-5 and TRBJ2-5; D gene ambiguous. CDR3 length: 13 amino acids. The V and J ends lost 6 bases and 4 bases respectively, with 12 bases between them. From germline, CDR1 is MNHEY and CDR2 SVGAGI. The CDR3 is CASRRTQGETQYF. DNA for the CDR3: TGTGCCAGCAGAAGGACCCAAGGAGAGACCCAGTACTTC.

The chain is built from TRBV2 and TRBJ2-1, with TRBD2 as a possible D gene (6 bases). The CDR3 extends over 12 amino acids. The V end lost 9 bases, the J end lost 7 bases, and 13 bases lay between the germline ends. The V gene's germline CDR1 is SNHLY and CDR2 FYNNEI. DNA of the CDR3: TGTGCCAGTAGTAGGGAGGCGAATGAGCAGTTCTTC. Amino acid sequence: CASSREANEQFF.

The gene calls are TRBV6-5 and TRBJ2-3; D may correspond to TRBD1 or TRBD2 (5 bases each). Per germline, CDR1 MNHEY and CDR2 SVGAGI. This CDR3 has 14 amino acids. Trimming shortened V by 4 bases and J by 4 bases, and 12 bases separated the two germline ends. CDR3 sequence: CASSLGETSDTQYF. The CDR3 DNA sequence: TGTGCCAGCAGTTTGGGGGAGACTTCAGATACGCAGTATTTT.